These T cell receptor beta chains were read from a single sample in a study of blood T cell repertoires in COVID-19. Produced via immunoSEQ multiplex PCR; TCRdb's table is partial and in-frame only. The data hold a few hundred thousand clones, with about 83% observed a single time. Sequenced sample: peripheral blood. The receptors shown here come from a man aged 45-65 years with active or convalescent COVID-19. CDR3s include the opening cysteine and the closing phenylalanine or tryptophan. The D gene is left open where the match is weak. Clone size is not always given. Where it is, it says once, few, many or a class for expanded clones.

D: TRBD1
V: TRBV7-2
J: TRBJ2-1
length: 15
size: -
CDR3: CASSSDRALPHEQFF
DNA: TGTGCCAGCAGTTCCGACAGGGCGCTCCCACATGAGCAGTTCTTC

D: TRBD1
V: TRBV18
J: TRBJ1-1
length: 14
size: -
CDR3: CASSPQTGDTEAFF
DNA: TGTGCCAGCTCACCCCAGACAGGGGATACTGAAGCTTTCTTT

D: -
V: TRBV18
J: TRBJ2-5
length: 15
size: once
CDR3: CASFTAGGPQETQYF
DNA: TGTGCCAGCTTCACCGCAGGAGGACCCCAAGAGACCCAGTACTTC

D: -
V: TRBV5-4
J: TRBJ2-1
length: 11
size: -
CDR3: CASSLAYEQFF
DNA: TGTGCCAGCAGCTTGGCCTATGAGCAGTTCTTC

D: TRBD1
V: TRBV14
J: TRBJ2-1
length: 13
size: -
CDR3: CASSGTAYNEQFF
DNA: TGTGCCAGCTCCGGGACAGCCTACAATGAGCAGTTCTTC

D: -
V: TRBV6-4
J: TRBJ2-7
length: 9
size: -
CDR3: CASWASVYF
DNA: TGTGCCAGCTGGGCATCGGTGTACTTC

D: -
V: TRBV19
J: TRBJ1-5
length: 14
size: -
CDR3: CASTPDSGNQPQHF
DNA: TGTGCCAGTACCCCGGACAGTGGCAATCAGCCCCAGCATTTT

D: TRBD2
V: TRBV6-5
J: TRBJ2-2
length: 15
size: -
CDR3: CATRLAGVGTGELFF
DNA: TGTGCCACACGACTAGCGGGGGTTGGTACCGGGGAGCTGTTTTTT

D: -
V: TRBV6-2/TRBV6-3
J: TRBJ2-1
length: 16
size: -
CDR3: CASSYSTPLPINEQFF
DNA: TGTGCCAGCAGTTACTCGACCCCACTACCCATCAATGAGCAGTTCTTC

D: TRBD1
V: TRBV29-1
J: TRBJ1-1
length: 14
size: -
CDR3: CSATGTGVTSEAFF
DNA: TGCAGCGCAACCGGGACAGGGGTAACCTCTGAAGCTTTCTTT

D: -
V: TRBV28
J: TRBJ1-1
length: 14
size: -
CDR3: CASSLPGGNTEAFF
DNA: TGTGCCAGCAGTTTACCCGGGGGGAACACTGAAGCTTTCTTT

D: -
V: TRBV9
J: TRBJ1-2
length: 16
size: few
CDR3: CASSYPRRGSNYGYTF
DNA: TGTGCCAGCAGCTACCCGAGGAGGGGATCCAACTATGGCTACACCTTC

D: -
V: TRBV5-6
J: TRBJ1-1
length: 15
size: -
CDR3: CASSLGGGSDTEAFF
DNA: TGTGCCAGCAGCTTGGGTGGGGGGAGCGACACTGAAGCTTTCTTT

D: -
V: TRBV4-3
J: TRBJ1-3
length: 15
size: -
CDR3: CASSQAIRGGNTIYF
DNA: TGCGCCAGCAGCCAAGCGATCAGGGGTGGAAACACCATATATTTT

D: TRBD1
V: TRBV30
J: TRBJ1-3
length: 15
size: -
CDR3: CAWTRDSHSGNTIYF
DNA: TGTGCCTGGACCCGGGACAGCCACTCTGGAAACACCATATATTTT

D: TRBD2
V: TRBV5-1
J: TRBJ2-1
length: 15
size: -
CDR3: CASSLFLAGYNEQFF
DNA: TGCGCCAGCAGCTTGTTTCTAGCGGGATACAATGAGCAGTTCTTC

D: TRBD2
V: TRBV9
J: TRBJ2-4
length: 17
size: -
CDR3: CASSESERGRGKNIQYF
DNA: TGTGCCAGCAGCGAAAGCGAGCGGGGGAGGGGTAAAAACATTCAGTACTTC

D: -
V: TRBV5-5
J: TRBJ2-5
length: 15
size: -
CDR3: CASSHAGLGTETQYF
DNA: TGTGCCAGCAGTCATGCGGGGCTGGGGACGGAGACCCAGTACTTC

D: TRBD2
V: TRBV28
J: TRBJ2-7
length: 15
size: -
CDR3: CASSFDTGGVTEQYF
DNA: TGTGCCAGCAGTTTTGATACGGGAGGGGTCACCGAGCAGTACTTC

D: TRBD1
V: TRBV2
J: TRBJ2-3
length: 17
size: few
CDR3: CASSKGQGPLISDTQYF
DNA: TGTGCCAGCAGTAAGGGACAGGGGCCGCTTATCTCAGATACGCAGTATTTT

D: -
V: TRBV7-8
J: TRBJ1-3
length: 16
size: -
CDR3: CASSLVASSSGNTIYF
DNA: TGTGCCAGCAGCTTAGTAGCGTCCAGCTCTGGAAACACCATATATTTT

D: -
V: TRBV18
J: TRBJ2-1
length: 16
size: -
CDR3: CASSPPIVSSYNEQFF
DNA: TGTGCCAGCTCACCACCAATAGTAAGCTCCTACAATGAGCAGTTCTTC

D: TRBD2
V: TRBV4-1
J: TRBJ2-3
length: 17
size: once
CDR3: CASSQVGTSGRVLGQYF
DNA: TGCGCCAGCAGCCAAGTGGGGACTAGCGGGAGGGTTTTGGGGCAGTATTTT

D: TRBD1
V: TRBV10-1
J: TRBJ1-2
length: 14
size: once
CDR3: CASGRQGANYGYTF
DNA: TGCGCCAGCGGCCGACAGGGGGCTAACTATGGCTACACCTTC

D: -
V: TRBV7-2
J: TRBJ1-3
length: 16
size: few
CDR3: CASSLGGGHSGNTIYF
DNA: TGTGCCAGCAGCTTAGGTGGAGGGCACTCTGGAAACACCATATATTTT

D: -
V: TRBV7-3
J: TRBJ1-1
length: 14
size: -
CDR3: CASSLWVGSTEAFF
DNA: TGTGCCAGCAGCTTATGGGTAGGGAGCACTGAAGCTTTCTTT

D: -
V: TRBV2
J: TRBJ1-2
length: 13
size: -
CDR3: CASSGPRVYGYTF
DNA: TGTGCCAGCAGTGGTCCCAGGGTCTATGGCTACACCTTC

D: -
V: TRBV19
J: TRBJ2-1
length: 15
size: -
CDR3: CASSSGMGSYNEQFF
DNA: TGTGCCAGTAGTTCCGGGATGGGCTCCTACAATGAGCAGTTCTTC

D: -
V: TRBV14
J: TRBJ1-2
length: 13
size: -
CDR3: CASSQVSYIGYTF
DNA: TGTGCCAGCAGCCAAGTAAGCTATATTGGCTACACCTTC

D: -
V: TRBV9
J: TRBJ1-3
length: 14
size: -
CDR3: CASSVGGLGNTIYF
DNA: TGTGCCAGCAGCGTAGGGGGGCTAGGAAACACCATATATTTT

D: TRBD1
V: TRBV28
J: TRBJ2-3
length: 20
size: -
CDR3: CASSSAWTGKLGERTDTQYF
DNA: TGTGCCAGCAGTTCCGCCTGGACAGGGAAGTTGGGGGAGCGCACAGATACGCAGTATTTT

D: -
V: TRBV19
J: TRBJ2-7
length: 13
size: once
CDR3: CARTPHWGNEQYF
DNA: TGTGCCAGGACCCCTCACTGGGGCAACGAGCAGTACTTC

D: -
V: TRBV6-2/TRBV6-3
J: TRBJ1-5
length: 13
size: -
CDR3: CASSDRRFEPQHF
DNA: TGTGCCAGCAGCGACAGGCGGTTCGAGCCCCAGCATTTT

D: TRBD2
V: TRBV4-1
J: TRBJ2-7
length: 18
size: -
CDR3: CASSRGGLSGTSGGEQYF
DNA: TGCGCCAGCAGCCGAGGGGGGTTATCCGGGACTAGTGGCGGCGAGCAGTACTTC

D: -
V: TRBV7-3
J: TRBJ2-7
length: 13
size: -
CDR3: CASSLGPQYEQYF
DNA: TGTGCCAGCAGCTTAGGGCCTCAGTACGAGCAGTACTTC

D: TRBD1
V: TRBV2
J: TRBJ2-2
length: 15
size: -
CDR3: CASRRTGLGTGELFF
DNA: TGTGCCAGCAGGAGGACAGGCTTGGGCACCGGGGAGCTGTTTTTT

D: -
V: TRBV19
J: TRBJ1-3
length: 17
size: -
CDR3: CASSVAGTRLSGNTIYF
DNA: TGTGCCAGTAGTGTCGCGGGCACACGGCTCTCTGGAAACACCATATATTTT

D: TRBD1
V: TRBV2
J: TRBJ1-6
length: 12
size: -
CDR3: CASRTGNSPLHF
DNA: TGTGCCAGCCGGACAGGGAATTCACCCCTCCACTTT

D: TRBD2
V: TRBV15
J: TRBJ2-1
length: 15
size: -
CDR3: CATSSGAGEYNEQFF
DNA: TGTGCCACCAGCAGCGGCGCGGGAGAATACAATGAGCAGTTCTTC

D: -
V: TRBV4-3
J: TRBJ1-6
length: 15
size: few
CDR3: CASSQDGQANSPLHF
DNA: TGCGCCAGCAGCCAAGATGGCCAGGCCAATTCACCCCTCCACTTT

D: -
V: TRBV12-3/TRBV12-4
J: TRBJ2-7
length: 12
size: -
CDR3: CASSSVSYEQYF
DNA: TGTGCCAGCAGTTCCGTCTCCTACGAGCAGTACTTC

D: TRBD1
V: TRBV7-2
J: TRBJ2-3
length: 15
size: few
CDR3: CASSLPLGQGVAKYF
DNA: TGTGCCAGCAGCTTGCCGCTGGGACAGGGAGTCGCAAAGTATTTT

D: TRBD2
V: TRBV2
J: TRBJ2-7
length: 14
size: -
CDR3: CASSEGRGGVEQYF
DNA: TGTGCCAGCAGTGAGGGTAGGGGAGGGGTTGAGCAGTACTTC

D: -
V: TRBV7-9
J: TRBJ1-2
length: 14
size: -
CDR3: CASSLANPNYGYTF
DNA: TGTGCCAGCAGCTTAGCCAATCCTAACTATGGCTACACCTTC

D: TRBD1
V: TRBV6-6
J: TRBJ2-2
length: 15
size: -
CDR3: CASTLDRGRSGELFF
DNA: TGTGCCAGCACCCTCGACAGGGGGCGATCTGGGGAGCTGTTTTTT

D: -
V: TRBV29-1
J: TRBJ2-1
length: 12
size: -
CDR3: CSVGRRPNEQFF
DNA: TGCAGCGTTGGACGGAGGCCCAATGAGCAGTTCTTC

D: -
V: TRBV5-1
J: TRBJ2-3
length: 21
size: -
CDR3: CASSLSALGPRRGGNTDTQYF
DNA: TGCGCCAGCAGCTTGTCGGCTCTCGGGCCCCGTAGAGGGGGAAACACAGATACGCAGTATTTT

D: -
V: TRBV6-5
J: TRBJ1-5
length: 15
size: -
CDR3: CASSKGWGGNQPQHF
DNA: TGTGCCAGCAGTAAGGGGTGGGGCGGCAATCAGCCCCAGCATTTT

D: -
V: TRBV27
J: TRBJ1-3
length: 13
size: -
CDR3: CASSFFSGNTIYF
DNA: TGTGCCAGCAGTTTCTTTTCTGGAAACACCATATATTTT

D: -
V: TRBV28
J: TRBJ2-3
length: 13
size: -
CDR3: CASNGGGPDTQYF
DNA: TGTGCCAGCAACGGCGGGGGCCCAGATACGCAGTATTTT

D: TRBD2
V: TRBV7-2
J: TRBJ2-1
length: 15
size: -
CDR3: CASSLTSGGHNEQFF
DNA: TGTGCCAGCAGTCTAACTAGCGGGGGTCACAATGAGCAGTTCTTC

D: TRBD1
V: TRBV14
J: TRBJ2-3
length: 15
size: -
CDR3: CASSQGQTSTDTQYF
DNA: TGTGCCAGCAGCCAGGGACAGACTAGCACAGATACGCAGTATTTT

D: -
V: TRBV5-1
J: TRBJ2-2
length: 15
size: -
CDR3: CASSRTALNTGELFF
DNA: TGCGCCAGCTCCAGGACAGCACTAAACACCGGGGAGCTGTTTTTT

D: -
V: TRBV7-9
J: TRBJ2-7
length: 16
size: -
CDR3: CASSFPPRGPVYEQYF
DNA: TGTGCCAGCAGCTTCCCGCCAAGGGGTCCTGTCTACGAGCAGTACTTC

D: TRBD1
V: TRBV16
J: TRBJ2-1
length: 15
size: -
CDR3: CASSQRQGTYNEQFF
DNA: TGTGCCAGCAGCCAAAGACAGGGGACCTACAATGAGCAGTTCTTC

D: TRBD1
V: TRBV5-1
J: TRBJ1-3
length: 15
size: -
CDR3: CASSTNRGPGNTIYF
DNA: TGCGCCAGCAGTACGAACAGGGGGCCTGGAAACACCATATATTTT

D: -
V: TRBV28
J: TRBJ1-4
length: 16
size: few
CDR3: CASSLETGRLGEKLFF
DNA: TGTGCCAGCAGTTTGGAAACAGGGCGTTTGGGTGAAAAACTGTTTTTT

D: -
V: TRBV5-1
J: TRBJ2-7
length: 15
size: -
CDR3: CASSLGWGGTGEQYF
DNA: TGCGCCAGCAGCCTTGGCTGGGGAGGAACCGGCGAGCAGTACTTC

D: -
V: TRBV2
J: TRBJ1-4
length: 15
size: -
CDR3: CASRFSRETNEKLFF
DNA: TGTGCCAGCAGGTTTTCCCGGGAGACTAATGAAAAACTGTTTTTT

D: TRBD1
V: TRBV6-1
J: TRBJ1-2
length: 14
size: -
CDR3: CASSEMGQGYGYTF
DNA: TGTGCCAGCAGTGAAATGGGACAGGGGTATGGCTACACCTTC